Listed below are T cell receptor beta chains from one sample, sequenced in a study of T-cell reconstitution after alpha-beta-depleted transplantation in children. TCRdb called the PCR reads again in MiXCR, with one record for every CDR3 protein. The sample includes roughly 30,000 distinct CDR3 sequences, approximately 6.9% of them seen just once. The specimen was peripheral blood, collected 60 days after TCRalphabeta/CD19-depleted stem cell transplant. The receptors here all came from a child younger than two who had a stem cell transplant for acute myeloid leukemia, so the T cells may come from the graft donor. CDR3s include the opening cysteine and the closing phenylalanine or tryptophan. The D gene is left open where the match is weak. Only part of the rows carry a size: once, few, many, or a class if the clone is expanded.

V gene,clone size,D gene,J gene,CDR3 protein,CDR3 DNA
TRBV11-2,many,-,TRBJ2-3,CASTWGWGTDTQYF,TGTGCCAGCACCTGGGGTTGGGGCACAGATACGCAGTATTTT
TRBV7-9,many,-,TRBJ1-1,CARDGLSDTEAFF,TGTGCCAGAGACGGGTTGTCGGACACTGAAGCTTTCTTT
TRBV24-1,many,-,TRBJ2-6,CATSDRGGTGANVLTF,TGTGCCACCAGTGATCGAGGGGGGACTGGGGCCAACGTCCTGACTTTC
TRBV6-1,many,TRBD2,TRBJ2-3,CASRPLAGLDTQYF,TGTGCCAGCAGACCTCTAGCGGGGCTAGATACGCAGTATTTT
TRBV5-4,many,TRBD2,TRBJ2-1,CASSLRSSGRGNEQFF,TGTGCCAGCAGCCTCCGTTCTAGCGGGAGGGGTAATGAGCAGTTCTTC
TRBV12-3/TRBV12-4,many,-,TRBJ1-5,CASSWDGNQPQHF,TGTGCCAGCAGCTGGGACGGCAATCAGCCCCAGCATTTT
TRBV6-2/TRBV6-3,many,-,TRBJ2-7,CASSYSKSGKDTYEQYF,TGTGCCAGCAGTTACTCGAAGTCCGGAAAAGATACCTACGAGCAGTACTTC
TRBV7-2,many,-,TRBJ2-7,CASSDPGTKSAYEQYF,TGTGCCAGCAGCGACCCCGGGACAAAATCAGCCTACGAGCAGTACTTC
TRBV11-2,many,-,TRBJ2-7,CASSPVLPYEQYF,TGTGCCAGCAGCCCAGTCCTTCCCTACGAGCAGTACTTC
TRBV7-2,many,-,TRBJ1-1,CASSLGSGAGTEAFF,TGTGCCAGCAGCTTAGGGTCCGGGGCGGGGACTGAAGCTTTCTTT
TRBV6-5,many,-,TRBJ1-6,CASSYWGYLGDDSPLHF,TGTGCCAGCAGTTACTGGGGTTACCTAGGGGATGATTCACCCCTCCACTTT
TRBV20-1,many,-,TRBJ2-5,CSARWTESQETQYF,TGCAGTGCTAGATGGACAGAATCCCAAGAGACCCAGTACTTC
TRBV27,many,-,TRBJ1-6,CASVGGQGSPLHF,TGTGCCAGCGTGGGAGGTCAGGGTTCACCCCTCCACTTT
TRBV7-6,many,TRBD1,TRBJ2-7,CASSPRTGREQYF,TGTGCCAGCAGCCCTAGGACAGGGAGGGAGCAGTACTTC
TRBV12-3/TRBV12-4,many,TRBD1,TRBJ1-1,CASGIDQGVEAFF,TGTGCCAGCGGGATCGACCAGGGGGTTGAAGCTTTCTTT
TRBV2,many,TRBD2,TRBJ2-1,CASPRRGLGLAGGLSYNEQFF,TGTGCCAGCCCGAGGCGTGGCCTCGGGCTAGCGGGAGGACTCTCCTACAATGAGCAGTTCTTC
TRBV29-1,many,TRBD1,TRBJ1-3,CSVRRQGANTIYF,TGCAGCGTTCGCAGACAGGGAGCAAACACCATATATTTT
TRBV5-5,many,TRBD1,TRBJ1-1,CASSLGTGEAFF,TGTGCCAGCAGCTTGGGGACAGGTGAAGCTTTCTTT
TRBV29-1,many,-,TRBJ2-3,CSVEGKVPSTDTQYF,TGCAGCGTTGAGGGGAAAGTTCCTAGCACAGATACGCAGTATTTT
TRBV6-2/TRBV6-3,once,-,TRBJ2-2,CASSYLEMTGELFF,TGTGCCAGCAGTTACTTGGAGATGACCGGGGAGCTGTTTTTT
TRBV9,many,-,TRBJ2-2,CASSVTVNTGELFF,TGTGCCAGCAGCGTAACTGTGAACACCGGGGAGCTGTTTTTT
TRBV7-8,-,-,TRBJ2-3,CASSLRGGVDTQYF,TGTGCCAGCAGCTTGCGCGGTGGGGTGGATACGCAGTATTTT
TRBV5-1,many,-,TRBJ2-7,CASSFKVGISYEQYF,TGCGCCAGCAGCTTCAAAGTAGGGATCTCCTACGAGCAGTACTTC
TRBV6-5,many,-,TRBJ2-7,CATAYPPRWGFGEQYF,TGTGCCACCGCATATCCTCCACGATGGGGTTTTGGCGAGCAGTACTTC
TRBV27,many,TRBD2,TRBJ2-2,CASTPRVPAGGLTGELFF,TGTGCCAGCACCCCCCGGGTCCCAGCGGGGGGTCTCACCGGGGAGCTGTTTTTT
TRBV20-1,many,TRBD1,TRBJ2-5,CSAREYPGQKETQYF,TGCAGTGCTAGGGAATATCCGGGACAGAAAGAGACCCAGTACTTC
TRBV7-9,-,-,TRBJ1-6,CASTQVAGPSYNSPLHF,TGTGCCAGCACCCAAGTTGCAGGGCCCAGCTATAATTCACCCCTCCACTTT
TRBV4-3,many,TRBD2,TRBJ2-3,CASSPHLAGGADTQYF,TGCGCCAGCAGCCCTCACCTAGCGGGAGGGGCAGATACGCAGTATTTT
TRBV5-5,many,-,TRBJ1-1,CASSPWAGTEAFF,TGTGCCAGCAGCCCTTGGGCGGGCACTGAAGCTTTCTTT
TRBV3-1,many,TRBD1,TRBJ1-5,CASSQEIGGAWQPQHF,TGTGCCAGCAGCCAAGAAATAGGGGGCGCCTGGCAGCCCCAGCATTTT
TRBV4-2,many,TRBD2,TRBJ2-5,CASSQEIMLAGKETQYF,TGTGCCAGCAGCCAAGAGATTATGCTAGCGGGGAAAGAGACCCAGTACTTC
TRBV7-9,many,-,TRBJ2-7,CASSWGVEQYF,TGTGCCAGCAGCTGGGGGGTGGAGCAGTACTTC
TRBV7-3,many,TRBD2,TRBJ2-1,CASSLTVRTGLTSGKENEQFF,TGTGCCAGCAGCTTAACTGTAAGGACAGGTTTGACTAGCGGGAAAGAGAATGAGCAGTTCTTC
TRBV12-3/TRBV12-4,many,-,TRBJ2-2,CASSLFSATGELFF,TGTGCCAGCAGTTTGTTTAGTGCGACCGGGGAGCTGTTTTTT
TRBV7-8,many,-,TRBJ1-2,CASSSPIWGGTEGYTF,TGTGCCAGCAGCTCGCCTATTTGGGGGGGAACTGAGGGCTACACCTTC
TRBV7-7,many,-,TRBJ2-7,CASSLSSSYEQYF,TGTGCTAGCAGCTTATCTAGCAGCTACGAGCAGTACTTC
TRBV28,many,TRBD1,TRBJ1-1,CASSLASRAGGTYTEAFF,TGTGCCAGCAGTTTGGCTTCCCGGGCAGGGGGTACGTACACTGAAGCTTTCTTT
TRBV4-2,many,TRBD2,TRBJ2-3,CASSQVPPSGTTDTQYF,TGTGCCAGCAGCCAAGTGCCCCCTAGCGGTACCACAGATACGCAGTATTTT
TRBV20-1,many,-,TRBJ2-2,CSARDYLGGSDREANTGELFF,TGCAGTGCTAGAGATTATTTAGGGGGTTCAGACCGGGAGGCGAACACCGGGGAGCTGTTTTTT
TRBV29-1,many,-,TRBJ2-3,CSVEEGGDTQYF,TGCAGCGTTGAAGAGGGGGGAGATACGCAGTATTTT
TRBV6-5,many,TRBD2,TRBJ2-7,CASSQTSGFYEQYF,TGTGCCAGCAGTCAGACTAGCGGATTTTACGAGCAGTACTTC
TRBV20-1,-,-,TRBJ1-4,CSARVGPGVHEKLFF,TGCAGTGCTAGGGTGGGCCCGGGGGTACATGAAAAACTGTTTTTT
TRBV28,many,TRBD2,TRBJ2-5,CASSSRRGGGQETQYF,TGTGCCAGCAGCTCCCGGCGGGGGGGAGGACAAGAGACCCAGTACTTC
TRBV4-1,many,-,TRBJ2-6,CASSPTIRASGSGANVLTF,TGCGCCAGCAGCCCCACCATACGGGCGTCGGGCTCTGGGGCCAACGTCCTGACTTTC
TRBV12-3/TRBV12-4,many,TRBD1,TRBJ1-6,CASSPWDRAGDSPLHF,TGTGCCAGCAGTCCTTGGGACAGGGCAGGGGATTCACCCCTCCACTTT
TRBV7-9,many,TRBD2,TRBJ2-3,CASSIPGSGSTDTQYF,TGTGCCAGCAGCATTCCGGGTAGCGGGAGCACAGATACGCAGTATTTT
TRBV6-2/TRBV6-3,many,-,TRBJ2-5,CASKTGETQYF,TGTGCCAGCAAGACGGGTGAGACCCAGTACTTC